The present TCR beta chain was sequenced within a study of blood T cell repertoires in COVID-19. Turning to the study itself: COVID-19 samples, acute and convalescent, were from the United States, Italy and Spain.

As processed by the authors: Reference gene primer amplification in the assay estimated nucleated cell counts. Sequencing used immunoSEQ multiplex PCR; TCRdb keeps in-frame clones, though not all of them. From that table come the V and J calls and clone size; the DNA was used to work out D and trimming. The sample yields some 150,000 clones, approximately 87% seen once. Grouping used clinical history reported by participants in a survey and questionnaire. All recovered Cohort 3 donors got two negative PCRs, got clearance, or saw symptom resolution. Trimming took 8 bases from V and 6 from J; bases not matched to a gene: 6. In germline, CDR1 is LNHDA, CDR2 SQIVND (reference sequence). The CDR3 runs to 13 residues.

The material sequenced was PBMCs or T cells enriched from blood (not recorded which). This TCR derives from a woman between 45 and 65 years old who had recovered from COVID-19. The chain combines TRBV19 with TRBJ2-5, with 10 bases matching TRBD2. The CDR3 loop is CASGIAGGQTQYF. In DNA, the CDR3 is TGTGCCAGTGGGATAGCGGGAGGTCAGACCCAGTACTTC.